The clone carrying this TCR beta chain was counted only a few times. The source of the sample is a study of beta chain features in type 1 diabetes. Every bit of the isolated RNA underwent reverse transcription, so sequencing read expressed TCRB transcripts. Sequencing used immunoSEQ multiplex PCR; TCRdb keeps in-frame clones, though not all of them. In the table there are about 400,000 clones, approximately 12% of which are singletons. The CDR3 consists of 14 residues. V was shortened by 7 bases and J by 6 bases, with 21 bases between the two germline ends. Germline V gene sequence: CDR1 SQVTM, CDR2 ANQGSEA.

Sequenced sample: naive CD4+ T cells from blood. The rearrangement joins TRBV29-1 to TRBJ1-1, with D perhaps TRBD1 (6 bases). The TCR sequence derives from a man in his late teens or twenties in good health. This CDR3 is CSASRGRGRAEAFF. The CDR3 coding sequence is TGCAGCGCCTCACGGGGCAGGGGCCGGGCTGAAGCTTTCTTT. Drawing the rest from reference TRBV29-1 and TRBJ1-1, the complete variable domain is SAVISQKPSRDICQRGTSLTIQCQVDSQVTMMFWYRQQPGQSLTLIATANQGSEATYESGFVIDKFPISRPNLTFSTLTVSNMSPEDSSIYLCSASRGRGRAEAFFGQGTRLTVV.